This T cell receptor beta chain was sequenced for a study of technical replicates of blood from a handful of donors. Sequencing used immunoSEQ multiplex PCR; TCRdb keeps in-frame clones, though not all of them. The sample lists around 92,000 clones; approximately 95% were seen once. There are 14 residues in the CDR3. With 3 bases removed from V and 1 base from J, the gap between germline ends came to 7 bases. Germline CDR1 reads SGDLS; CDR2 reads YYNGEE. This receptor was identified in a human donor in good health. Sequencing input: T cells isolated from PBMCs. This chain links TRBV9 with TRBJ2-2, with unresolved D. The CDR3 bases are TGTGCCAGCAGCGGAAGACAGAACACCGGGGAGCTGTTTTTT. It yields the protein CASSGRQNTGELFF.